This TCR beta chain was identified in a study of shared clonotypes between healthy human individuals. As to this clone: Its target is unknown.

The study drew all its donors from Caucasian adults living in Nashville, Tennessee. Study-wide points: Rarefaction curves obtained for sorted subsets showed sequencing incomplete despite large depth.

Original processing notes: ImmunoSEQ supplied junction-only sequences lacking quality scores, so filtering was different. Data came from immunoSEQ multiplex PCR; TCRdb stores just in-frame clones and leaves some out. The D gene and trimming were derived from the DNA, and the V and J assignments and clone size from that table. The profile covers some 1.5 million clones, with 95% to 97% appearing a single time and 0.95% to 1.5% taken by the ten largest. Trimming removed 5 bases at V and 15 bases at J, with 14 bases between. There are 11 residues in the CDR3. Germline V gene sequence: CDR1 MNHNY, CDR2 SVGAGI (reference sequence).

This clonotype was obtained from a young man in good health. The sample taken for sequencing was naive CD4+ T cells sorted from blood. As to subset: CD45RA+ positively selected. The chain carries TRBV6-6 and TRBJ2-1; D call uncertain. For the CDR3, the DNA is TGTGCCAGCAGTCCCCGACACCCGCCGTTCTTC. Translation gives CASSPRHPPFF.